A selection of T cell receptor beta chains follows, all from one sample in a study of shared clonotypes between healthy human individuals. Using immunoSEQ multiplex PCR, the repertoire was profiled, and TCRdb retains in-frame clones only, with some absent. The top ten hold roughly 1% of the sample, which has just over 2,000,000 clones, 85% to 95% seen once. Sequencing used naive CD8+ T cells sorted from blood. The origin of the receptors is a man in his late teens or twenties in good health. Both conserved end residues are part of each CDR3. Each record gives: J gene, clone size, D gene, CDR3 length, V gene, CDR3 protein, CDR3 DNA. D genes are given only for firm matches. Where a row states a size, it is once, few, many or the class of an expanded clone; other rows omit it.

TRBJ1-1 | . | TRBD1 | 15 | TRBV7-8 | CASSLGTAGETEAFF | TGTGCCAGCAGCCTTGGGACAGCGGGGGAAACTGAAGCTTTCTTT
TRBJ1-5 | . | TRBD1 | 16 | TRBV19 | CASSIVTDRVNQPQHF | TGTGCCAGTAGTATCGTTACGGACAGGGTGAATCAGCCCCAGCATTTT
TRBJ2-2 | . | TRBD2 | 15 | TRBV27 | CASSLIAGDTGELFF | TGTGCCAGCAGTTTGATAGCGGGGGACACCGGGGAGCTGTTTTTT
TRBJ1-1 | . | . | 13 | TRBV5-1 | CASSPDSTTEAFF | TGCGCCAGCAGTCCCGACTCGACCACTGAAGCTTTCTTT
TRBJ1-1 | . | TRBD1 | 16 | TRBV4-1 | CASSQRLMDRGAEAFF | TGCGCCAGCAGCCAAAGACTCATGGACAGGGGGGCTGAAGCTTTCTTT
TRBJ2-3 | . | TRBD2 | 14 | TRBV4-1 | CASSPVAGEDTQYF | TGCGCCAGCAGCCCAGTTGCGGGAGAAGATACGCAGTATTTT
TRBJ2-2 | . | . | 11 | TRBV15 | CATSTTGELFF | TGTGCCACCAGCACAACCGGGGAGCTGTTTTTT
TRBJ2-2 | . | TRBD1 | 14 | TRBV5-3 | CARSWDRASGELFF | TGTGCCAGAAGCTGGGACAGGGCTTCCGGGGAGCTGTTTTTT
TRBJ2-5 | once | TRBD1 | 14 | TRBV7-8 | CASSSWTGDETQYF | TGTGCCAGCAGCAGCTGGACAGGGGATGAGACCCAGTACTTC
TRBJ2-2 | . | TRBD1 | 14 | TRBV28 | CASSWTGNTGELFF | TGTGCCAGCAGCTGGACAGGGAACACCGGGGAGCTGTTTTTT
TRBJ1-2 | once | . | 13 | TRBV29-1 | CSVEGSQGNGYTF | TGCAGCGTTGAAGGCTCTCAGGGTAATGGCTACACCTTC
TRBJ1-3 | . | TRBD1 | 15 | TRBV5-1 | CASSRDRDSGNTIYF | TGCGCCAGCAGCCGGGACAGAGACTCTGGAAACACCATATATTTT
TRBJ2-7 | . | . | 13 | TRBV29-1 | CSVEAPGVYEQYF | TGCAGCGTTGAAGCTCCAGGGGTCTACGAGCAGTACTTC
TRBJ2-7 | . | . | 14 | TRBV6-6 | CASSYSAEDIAKYF | TGTGCCAGCAGTTACTCCGCGGAGGACATCGCGAAGTACTTC
TRBJ2-5 | . | . | 16 | TRBV5-6 | CASSLAMAGLQETQYF | TGTGCCAGCAGCTTGGCCATGGCAGGGCTACAAGAGACCCAGTACTTC
TRBJ2-5 | . | . | 13 | TRBV27 | CASSPTGQETQYF | TGTGCCAGCAGCCCCACAGGGCAAGAGACCCAGTACTTC
TRBJ2-7 | . | TRBD2 | 14 | TRBV29-1 | CSVWGTSGSGEQYF | TGCAGCGTTTGGGGGACTAGCGGGTCAGGCGAGCAGTACTTC
TRBJ1-6 | . | TRBD1 | 17 | TRBV6-1 | CASSEADRVSYNSPLHF | TGTGCCAGCAGTGAAGCGGACAGGGTCTCCTATAATTCACCCCTCCACTTT
TRBJ2-7 | . | TRBD1 | 16 | TRBV28 | CASSGPGTGWAYEQYF | TGTGCCAGCTCCGGACCCGGGACAGGGTGGGCATACGAGCAGTACTTC
TRBJ1-6 | . | . | 17 | TRBV27 | CASSQGRGSSYNSPLHF | TGTGCCAGCAGCCAGGGTCGTGGTAGCTCCTATAATTCACCCCTCCACTTT
TRBJ2-5 | . | . | 16 | TRBV4-1 | CASSRRASVNLETQYF | TGCGCCAGCAGCCGCCGAGCTAGCGTAAATTTGGAGACCCAGTACTTC
TRBJ1-1 | . | . | 16 | TRBV19 | CASSIDREGPNTEAFF | TGTGCCAGTAGTATAGATCGCGAGGGACCGAACACTGAAGCTTTCTTT
TRBJ2-1 | . | TRBD2 | 15 | TRBV7-9 | CASRFPSGSYNEQFF | TGTGCCAGCAGGTTCCCCAGCGGGAGTTACAATGAGCAGTTCTTC
TRBJ2-1 | . | TRBD2 | 16 | TRBV11-3 | CASSSNLAGGPNEQFF | TGTGCCAGCAGCTCAAATCTAGCGGGAGGGCCCAATGAGCAGTTCTTC
TRBJ2-1 | . | . | 13 | TRBV6-6 | CASSPDLYNEQFF | TGTGCCAGCAGTCCCGACTTGTACAATGAGCAGTTCTTC
TRBJ2-5 | . | . | 14 | TRBV30 | CAWGPGTLQETQYF | TGTGCCTGGGGGCCCGGGACGCTACAAGAGACCCAGTACTTC
TRBJ2-7 | . | . | 12 | TRBV5-6 | CASSFKSYEQYF | TGTGCCAGCAGCTTTAAAAGCTACGAGCAGTACTTC